Detailed here is one T cell receptor (beta chain). What it binds is unknown. The data were obtained in a study of cytomegalovirus exposure and HLA in healthy donors. Study overall: Of some 400 genotyped donors, about 81% clustered with self-reported Caucasian donors.

PCR primers comprised 60 Vbeta and 13 Jbeta primers. Method: immunoSEQ multiplex PCR; TCRdb's copy keeps in-frame clones and lacks some. The sample records 200,000 or so clones, approximately 78% being singletons. The CDR3 extends over 21 amino acids. Unmatched junction bases numbered 19, after V lost 2 bases and J lost 3 bases. Per germline, CDR1 SNHLY and CDR2 FYNNEI. Study results and caveats: Previously analyzed data showed that most TCR beta V segments were productive at a frequency of about 87% or about 30%. Later analysis associated a missense DCLRE1C variant with TCR beta V- and J-gene trimming. CMV serostatus alone was available as immune exposure information.

This sequence joins TRBV2 and TRBJ2-3; TRBD2 matches at 11 bases. The TCR sequence derives from a woman aged 45-65 years in good health and CMV-seropositive. Sequenced: PBMCs. The CDR3 sequence is CASSEFRGSGRAVSRTDTQYF. The CDR3 bases are TGTGCCAGCAGTGAATTCCGGGGTAGCGGGAGGGCGGTTTCAAGGACAGATACGCAGTATTTT.